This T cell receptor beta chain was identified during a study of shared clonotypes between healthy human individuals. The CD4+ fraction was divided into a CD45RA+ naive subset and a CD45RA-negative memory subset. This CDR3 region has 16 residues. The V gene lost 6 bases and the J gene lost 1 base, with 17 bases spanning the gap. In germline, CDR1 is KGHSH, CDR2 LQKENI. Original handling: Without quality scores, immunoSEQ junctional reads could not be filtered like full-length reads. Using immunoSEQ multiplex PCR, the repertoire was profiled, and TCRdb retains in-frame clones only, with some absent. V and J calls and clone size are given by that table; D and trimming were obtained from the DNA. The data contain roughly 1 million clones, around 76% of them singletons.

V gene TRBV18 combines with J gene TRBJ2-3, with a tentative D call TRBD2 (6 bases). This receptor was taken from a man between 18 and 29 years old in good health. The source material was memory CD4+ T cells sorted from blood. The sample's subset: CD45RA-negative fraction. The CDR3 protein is CASSPPGRWGTDTQYF. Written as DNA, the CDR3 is TGTGCCAGCTCCCCCCCAGGGAGGTGGGGCACAGATACGCAGTATTTT.